What follows are 31 T cell receptor beta chains derived from one specimen sequenced in a study of cytomegalovirus exposure and HLA in healthy donors. Profiled with immunoSEQ multiplex PCR; TCRdb holds only in-frame clones, not every one. Here the sample spans roughly 100,000 clones, around 83% being singletons. Specimen: PBMCs. The receptor set was obtained from a young woman in good health and CMV-seropositive.

The gene calls are TRBV6-6 and TRBJ1-1, with 7 bases matching TRBD1. The CDR3 length is 16 residues. With 4 bases clipped from V and 3 bases from J, the junction kept 11 bases outside the gene matches. CDR1 and CDR2 (germline): MNHNY, SVGAGI (reference sequence). In nucleotides, the CDR3 is TGTGCCAGCAGTTTCGACCCGCGCAGGGGGTACACTGAAGCTTTCTTT. This sequence encodes CASSFDPRRGYTEAFF.

V is TRBV5-6 and J is TRBJ2-7; possible D gene TRBD2, 6 bases. This CDR3 contains 14 residues. Trimming cost V 0 bases and J 3 bases, with 10 bases left between them. The germline V gene encodes CDR1 SGHDT and CDR2 YYEEEE. The CDR3 is CASSLAGRDYEQYF. The CDR3 bases are TGTGCCAGCAGCTTGGCCGGGCGGGACTACGAGCAGTACTTC. The full variable domain, in which reference TRBV5-6 and TRBJ2-7 provide the parts outside the CDR3, is DAGVTQSPTHLIKTRGQQVTLRCSPKSGHDTVSWYQQALGQGPQFIFQYYEEEERQRGNFPDRFSGHQFPNYSSELNVNALLLGDSALYLCASSLAGRDYEQYFGPGTRLTVT.

This clone has more than one count but fewer than ten. The chain employs TRBV5-1 and TRBJ2-5; 8 positions match TRBD2. Per the germline V gene, CDR1 is SGHRS and CDR2 is YFSETQ. The CDR3 consists of 14 residues. With 3 bases clipped from V and 2 bases from J, the junction kept 3 bases outside the gene matches. The CDR3 bases are TGCGCCAGCAGCTCCGGGGGGGCACAAGAGACCCAGTACTTC. This gives the protein CASSSGGAQETQYF.

This clone has just one count. V and J are TRBV19 and TRBJ1-5; the D is unclear. In germline, CDR1 is LNHDA, CDR2 SQIVND (reference sequence). This CDR3 contains 13 residues. V lost 5 bases and J 9 bases, leaving 14 bases between the germline ends. The DNA of the CDR3 is TGTGCCAGTAGTTTTGGGTCAGGCGCGCCCCAGCATTTT. It translates to CASSFGSGAPQHF.

The chain carries TRBV15 and TRBJ1-6; 7 positions agree with TRBD1. The V gene end was trimmed by 1 base and the J gene end by 9 bases; junction bases not matched to a gene: 6. This CDR3 comprises 15 residues. The germline V gene encodes CDR1 LNHNV and CDR2 YYDKDF (reference sequence). CDR3 DNA sequence: TGTGCCACCAGCAGAGTTAGGGGGCTAGGTTCACCCCTCCACTTT. Protein: CATSRVRGLGSPLHF. Full variable domain (remainder filled in from reference TRBV15 and TRBJ1-6): DAMVIQNPRYQVTQFGKPVTLSCSQTLNHNVMYWYQQKSSQAPKLLFHYYDKDFNNEADTPDNFQSRRPNTSFCFLDIRSPGLGDTAMYLCATSRVRGLGSPLHFGNGTRLTVT.

The chain is built from TRBV2 and TRBJ2-2, with 14 positions matching TRBD2. CDR3 length: 15 amino acids. Germline lookup yields CDR1 SNHLY and CDR2 FYNNEI. V shed 7 bases, J shed 8 bases, and the junction held 6 bases outside the gene matches. CDR3 DNA: TGTGCCAGCACACCCGGGACTAGCGGGAGAGGGGAGCTGTTTTTT. Translation gives CASTPGTSGRGELFF.

This chain links TRBV5-4 with TRBJ2-3; the D gene is possibly TRBD2 (6 bases). V was pared by 6 bases and J by 6 bases, with 11 bases between. The germline V gene encodes CDR1 SGHNT and CDR2 YYREEE (reference sequence). The CDR3 totals 12 residues. The CDR3 coding sequence is TGTGCCAGCACCCGGGCGGGGGATACGCAGTATTTT. It yields the protein CASTRAGDTQYF.

The chain has TRBV28 and TRBJ1-5; D call uncertain. Germline V gene data show CDR1 as MDHEN and CDR2 as SYDVKM. This CDR3 is built from 12 residues. The V and J ends lost 6 bases and 9 bases respectively, with 12 bases between them. CDR3 protein: CASSPPLWPQHF. The CDR3 DNA follows: TGTGCCAGCAGCCCCCCTCTTTGGCCCCAGCATTTT.

In its sample, this clone ranks as medium-sized. The rearrangement links TRBV28 to TRBJ1-5, with 8 bases that match TRBD1. CDR1 and CDR2 (germline): MDHEN, SYDVKM. The CDR3 extends over 16 amino acids. V gave up 6 bases and J gave up 4 bases; unmatched junction bases: 11. The CDR3 spells CASSTTGTGHNQPQHF. CDR3 in DNA: TGTGCCAGCAGCACTACCGGGACAGGCCATAATCAGCCCCAGCATTTT.

The V and J genes are TRBV6-1 and TRBJ1-5, with a possible D match to TRBD1 (6 bases). The CDR3 has 14 amino acids. The V gene lost 3 bases and the J gene lost 3 bases, with 9 bases spanning the gap. Germline assignment: CDR1 MNHNS and CDR2 SASEGT. The CDR3 here is CASSDRGFNQPQHF. The CDR3 nucleotides read TGTGCCAGCAGTGACAGGGGTTTCAATCAGCCCCAGCATTTT.

CDR3 nucleotide sequence: TGTGCCAGCAGCCAAGGACAGGGGAGCGAGCAGTACTTC. Residues: CASSQGQGSEQYF. The gene calls are TRBV5-4 and TRBJ2-7; 9 bases are shared with TRBD1. Germline values: CDR1 SGHNT, CDR2 YYREEE (reference sequence). The V segment lost 4 bases and the J segment 6 bases; nucleotides outside the gene matches: 5. CDR3 length equals 13 residues.

The chain carries TRBV4-2 and TRBJ2-7; 8 bases match TRBD2. Germline loops: CDR1 LGHNA, CDR2 YNFKEQ. V trimming: 3 bases; J trimming: 1 base; junction bases outside the gene matches: 8. This CDR3 spans 16 amino acids. CDR3 amino acids: CASSQGGGLWSYEQYF. As DNA, the CDR3 is TGTGCCAGCAGCCAGGGCGGGGGGCTTTGGTCCTACGAGCAGTACTTC.

The V call is TRBV2, the J call TRBJ1-1; 8 bases match TRBD1. Trimming removed 6 bases from V and 4 bases from J; junction bases left unmatched: 1. Germline loops: CDR1 SNHLY, CDR2 FYNNEI. The CDR3 runs 12 residues. The CDR3 sequence is CASRDRGTEAFF. CDR3 nucleotide sequence: TGTGCCAGCAGAGACAGGGGCACTGAAGCTTTCTTT.

This sequence joins TRBV29-1 and TRBJ2-7, with D perhaps TRBD2 (6 bases). Trimming pared 2 bases from V and 1 base from J, leaving 18 bases between. CDR3 size: 16 residues. Germline V gene data show CDR1 as SQVTM and CDR2 as ANQGSEA. The chain's CDR3 is CSVERTGTRASYEQYF. CDR3 nucleotides: TGCAGCGTTGAACGAACCGGGACTCGGGCATCCTACGAGCAGTACTTC.

The rearrangement joins TRBV27 to TRBJ2-1, with D perhaps matching TRBD2 (6 bases). Germline V gene sequence: CDR1 MNHEY, CDR2 SMNVEV (reference sequence). Trimming removed 4 bases at V and 6 bases at J, with 19 bases between. The CDR3 is 16 amino acids. The CDR3: CASSSRLGSIGNEQFF. CDR3 coding DNA: TGTGCCAGCAGTTCCCGCCTCGGGAGTATCGGCAATGAGCAGTTCTTC.

The chain employs TRBV28 and TRBJ1-2; possible D gene TRBD1, 5 bases. The CDR3 is 15 amino acids. The germline CDR1 and CDR2 sequences are MDHEN and SYDVKM. Trimming removed 10 bases from V and 8 bases from J, with 26 bases in between. The CDR3 DNA follows: TGTGCCACCCAACTAAAGACAGTCGGCTTTGGGGGCTACACCTTC. This translates into CATQLKTVGFGGYTF.

The chain uses TRBV9 and TRBJ2-3, with a possible D match to TRBD2 (6 bases). Germline V gene data show CDR1 as SGDLS and CDR2 as YYNGEE. The V and J ends lost 0 bases and 2 bases respectively, with 13 bases between them. The CDR3 has 16 residues. In DNA form, the CDR3 reads TGTGCCAGCAGCGTAGCAGCGGGTACCTTCACAGATACGCAGTATTTT. Translation: CASSVAAGTFTDTQYF. Variable domain in full (rest from reference TRBV9 and TRBJ2-3): DSGVTQTPKHLITATGQRVTLRCSPRSGDLSVYWYQQSLDQGLQFLIQYYNGEERAKGNILERFSAQQFPDLHSELNLSSLELGDSALYFCASSVAAGTFTDTQYFGPGTRLTVL.

This rearrangement joins TRBV7-9 to TRBJ2-3; 11 bases are a match to TRBD2. Germline CDR1 reads SEHNR; CDR2 reads FQNEAQ (reference sequence). This CDR3 comprises 16 residues. The V segment lost 1 base and the J segment 2 bases; nucleotides outside the gene matches: 2. CDR3 nucleotide sequence: TGTGCCAGCAGCTTAGGACTAGCGGGGATCACAGATACGCAGTATTTT. Translating gives CASSLGLAGITDTQYF. Supplemented by reference TRBV7-9 and TRBJ2-3, the full variable domain reads DTGVSQNPRHKITKRGQNVTFRCDPISEHNRLYWYRQTLGQGPEFLTYFQNEAQLEKSRLLSDRFSAERPKGSFSTLEIQRTEQGDSAMYLCASSLGLAGITDTQYFGPGTRLTVL.

CDR3 region: CASGRDRAHNEQFF. CDR3 coding DNA: TGTGCCAGCGGCCGGGACAGGGCACACAATGAGCAGTTCTTC. The rearrangement links TRBV2 to TRBJ2-1, with 9 bases aligning to TRBD1. The germline V gene encodes CDR1 SNHLY and CDR2 FYNNEI. CDR3 length: 14 residues. V was pared by 8 bases and J by 5 bases, with 7 bases of the junction left unmatched.

The rearrangement joins TRBV6-4 to TRBJ2-3; TRBD1 agrees at 8 bases. The CDR3 is 17 amino acids. CDR1 is MRHNA and CDR2 is SNTAGT in the germline V gene. V lost 6 bases and J lost 0; bases outside the gene matches: 11. The CDR3 region is CASRAKDRAKSTDTQYF. The CDR3, as DNA: TGTGCCAGCAGGGCCAAGGACAGGGCGAAGAGCACAGATACGCAGTATTTT.

The rearrangement uses TRBV5-1 and TRBJ2-3; no clear D gene. This CDR3 spans 11 amino acids. V was cut by 6 bases and J by 0 bases, with 2 bases left in between. Germline loops: CDR1 SGHRS, CDR2 YFSETQ. CDR3 sequence reads: CASTSTDTQYF. The CDR3, as DNA: TGCGCCAGCACAAGCACAGATACGCAGTATTTT.

The chain is built from TRBV27 and TRBJ2-3; possible D gene TRBD2, 6 bases. Germline V CDR1 and CDR2: MNHEY, SMNVEV (reference sequence). The CDR3 is made up of 13 amino acids. V shed 3 bases and J shed 5 bases, with 9 bases lying between them. CDR3 in amino acids: CASSFLGGDTQYF. The CDR3 coding sequence is TGTGCCAGCAGTTTTCTGGGGGGAGATACGCAGTATTTT.

V usage is TRBV27 and J usage is TRBJ1-4; D is unresolved. Germline V gives CDR1 MNHEY, CDR2 SMNVEV (reference sequence). Trimming left V 4 bases short and J 8 bases short, with 11 bases between. The CDR3 sequence is 13 residues long. The CDR3: CASSSDRGEKLFF. For the CDR3, the DNA is TGTGCCAGCAGTTCAGACCGGGGAGAAAAACTGTTTTTT.

This sequence joins TRBV5-4 and TRBJ2-3; 11 nucleotides match TRBD2. The CDR3 covers 17 residues. The trim removed 0 bases at V and 0 bases at J, leaving 3 bases unmatched. From germline, CDR1 is SGHNT and CDR2 YYREEE (reference sequence). This CDR3 reads CASSLGASGGSTDTQYF. The CDR3 DNA is TGTGCCAGCAGCTTGGGAGCTAGCGGGGGGAGCACAGATACGCAGTATTTT.

The CDR3 coding sequence is TGTGCCAGCTCACCGGACAGGGGGAAGATGGCCTATGGCTACACCTTC. The encoded protein is CASSPDRGKMAYGYTF. This chain connects TRBV18 to TRBJ1-2; 10 bases map to TRBD1. V was clipped by 3 bases and J by 4 bases; unmatched bases: 8. The CDR3 runs to 16 residues. CDR1 KGHSH and CDR2 LQKENI come from the germline V gene.

The V gene is TRBV11-2, the J gene TRBJ2-2, with 12 bases identical to TRBD2. The CDR3 runs 14 residues. Germline V gene data show CDR1 as SGHAT and CDR2 as FQNNGV. V gave up 9 bases and J gave up 4 bases; unmatched junction bases: 3. CDR3 coding DNA: TGTGCCAGTACACTAGCGGGAGGCACCGGGGAGCTGTTTTTT. It translates to CASTLAGGTGELFF.

V gene TRBV28 combines with J gene TRBJ2-3; 8 bases fit TRBD2. From germline, CDR1 is MDHEN and CDR2 SYDVKM. The CDR3 is 16 residues long. V lost 6 bases and J lost 8; bases outside the gene matches: 16. The CDR3 region has the DNA TGTGCCAGCAGCCATAACAGCGGGAGTGGGACCGGTACGCAGTATTTT. It codes for CASSHNSGSGTGTQYF.

The J gene is TRBJ2-1, the V gene TRBV15; 9 nucleotides line up with TRBD1. CDR1 is LNHNV and CDR2 is YYDKDF in the germline V gene (reference sequence). The CDR3 is 15 residues long. J was trimmed by 5 bases and V by 4 bases; bases with no gene match: 6. The CDR3 loop reads CATSKPGQGNNEQFF. The DNA for the CDR3 is TGTGCCACCAGCAAACCGGGACAGGGCAACAATGAGCAGTTCTTC.

The V and J genes are TRBV5-6 and TRBJ1-1; a weak D match, TRBD1 (5 bases). The CDR3 covers 13 residues. Germline values: CDR1 SGHDT, CDR2 YYEEEE. Trimming removed 0 bases from V and 4 bases from J, with 7 bases in between. CDR3 amino acids: CASSLGGATEAFF. The DNA for the CDR3 is TGTGCCAGCAGCTTGGGTGGGGCCACTGAAGCTTTCTTT.

The chain has TRBV4-2 and TRBJ2-7; the match to TRBD2 covers 9 bases. The germline V gene has CDR1 LGHNA and CDR2 YNFKEQ. CDR3 size: 16 residues. Trimming at V came to 0 bases and at J to 0 bases, leaving 3 bases not matched to a gene. CDR3 DNA sequence: TGTGCCAGCAGCCAAGATGTGGGACTAGCCTCCTACGAGCAGTACTTC. Its protein product is CASSQDVGLASYEQYF.

V is TRBV5-1 and J is TRBJ2-2; no reliable D call. The CDR3 has 15 residues. Trimming removed 2 bases at V and 5 bases at J, with 13 bases between. Germline-derived CDR1 and CDR2 are SGHRS and YFSETQ. CDR3 protein: CASSFFEERTGELFF. The CDR3 nucleotides are TGCGCCAGCAGCTTTTTTGAGGAACGTACCGGGGAGCTGTTTTTT. Complete variable domain (other parts from reference TRBV5-1 and TRBJ2-2): KAGVTQTPRYLIKTRGQQVTLSCSPISGHRSVSWYQQTPGQGLQFLFEYFSETQRNKGNFPGRFSGRQFSNSRSEMNVSTLELGDSALYLCASSFFEERTGELFFGEGSRLTVL.